What follows is one TCR beta chain and its context. The entry originates in a study of blood T cell repertoires in COVID-19. In the authors' methods: Quantification of nucleated cells was approximated via reference gene primer amplification. Some clones are missing from TCRdb's copy, which holds only in-frame ones; the method was immunoSEQ multiplex PCR. The V and J calls and clone size are taken from that table; D and trimming were inferred from the DNA. The sample carries 95,000 to 150,000 clones, 90% recorded once. Germline values: CDR1 LNHDA, CDR2 SQIVND (reference sequence). The CDR3 is 15 amino acids. V lost 1 base and J lost 4, with 13 bases in between.

The chain is built from TRBV19 and TRBJ1-2; the D gene is possibly TRBD1 (6 bases). The sequence derives from an older woman with COVID-19, enrolled during active disease. Material for sequencing was peripheral blood. DNA of the CDR3: TGTGCCAGTAGTATAGTCCTCAGGGGCAGCTATGGCTACACCTTC. Encoded protein: CASSIVLRGSYGYTF.